This is a list of T cell receptor beta chains from one sample in a study of tumor-infiltrating lymphocytes in primary liver carcinoma. Via MiXCR, TCRdb re-called the multiplex PCR reads, giving one row per CDR3 protein. The sample has 45,000 to 65,000 distinct CDR3 sequences; 70% to 80% are singletons. The sequencing input was liver tumor tissue from sampling region 5. These receptors originate from a middle-aged man with primary liver carcinoma and hepatitis B virus infection. The CDR3 runs from the conserved cysteine through the conserved F or W. D genes are given only for firm matches. Rows may omit the clone size; those that give it use once, few, many or a size class.

TRBV7-9,-,TRBJ2-1,-,TGTACCAGCAGCTTAGGTCTAGCAAATGAACAGTTCTTC,CTSSLGLANEQFF
TRBV28,TRBD1,TRBJ1-5,-,TGTGCCAGTACCTTCGACAGGGGGGCCTCCAGCCAGCCCCAGCATTTT,CASTFDRGASSQPQHF
TRBV29-1,-,TRBJ2-5,-,TGCAGCGATACGGATAGTGGAGAGACCCAGTACTTC,CSDTDSGETQYF
TRBV7-3,-,TRBJ2-7,-,TGTGCCAGCATCTTATGGTCCTGGTACGAGCAATACTTC,CASILWSWYEQYF
TRBV11-2,-,TRBJ2-6,-,TGTGTCAACTCCGGGGACGTAGTCTCCGGGGCCGACGTCCTGACTTTC,CVNSGDVVSGADVLTF
TRBV11-2,-,TRBJ1-5,few,TGTGCCAGTAGCCTAGAAGGGGGATTGACGAATCAGCCCCAGCATTTT,CASSLEGGLTNQPQHF
TRBV4-2,TRBD2,TRBJ2-7,-,TGTGTCAACAGCCAGGATAGCGGGAGGGACAACGAGCAGTACTTC,CVNSQDSGRDNEQYF
TRBV5-1,-,TRBJ1-1,-,TGCGCCAGCAGCGCCTTGGCAGGGAACAACATTGAAGCTTTCTTT,CASSALAGNNIEAFF
TRBV7-8,TRBD2,TRBJ2-5,many,TGTGCCAGCGAGGGATTAGCGGGAGGGCAGGAGACCCAGTACTTC,CASEGLAGGQETQYF
TRBV6-2/TRBV6-3,TRBD1,TRBJ2-5,few,TGTGCCAGCAGTGCCCCGACAGGGACCCAAGAGGCCCTGTACTTC,CASSAPTGTQEALYF
TRBV12-3/TRBV12-4,-,TRBJ2-2,-,TGTGCCGGCAGCCAACCGGGCAGGGAGCTGTTTTTT,CAGSQPGRELFF
TRBV29-1,-,TRBJ2-5,-,TGCACCGGTACGGGCAGTGGAGAGACCCAGTACTTC,CTGTGSGETQYF
TRBV4-2,-,TRBJ2-3,-,TGTGCCAGCAGCCTTGAGGGGGGAGGAGATACACAGTATTTT,CASSLEGGGDTQYF
TRBV11-2,-,TRBJ1-5,-,TGTGCCAGCACCCAAGAGGACACAATCCAACCCCAGCATTTT,CASTQEDTIQPQHF
TRBV6-5,-,TRBJ2-1,few,TGTGCCAGCACCCGAACTAGAAACCACAATGAGCAGTTCTTC,CASTRTRNHNEQFF
TRBV29-1,-,TRBJ2-2,-,-,CNAKGTGSCFF
TRBV4-1,-,TRBJ2-1,-,TGCGCCAGCAGCCAAAGGTCCCAGAACAATGAGCAGTTCTTT,CASSQRSQNNEQFF
TRBV5-1,-,TRBJ2-3,-,TGCGCCAGCAGCTTGAACTGCAGGGGAAGTACAGATACGCAGTATTTT,CASSLNCRGSTDTQYF
TRBV6-1,-,TRBJ2-3,-,TGTGCCATCAAACCCAGCACAGATACGCAATATTTT,CAIKPSTDTQYF
TRBV11-2,-,TRBJ2-6,-,TGTGCCAGCAGCATTGGGGGAGACAGTGGCATTTCCCTCTCTGGGGCCAACGTCCTGATTTTC,CASSIGGDSGISLSGANVLIF
TRBV24-1,-,TRBJ2-1,-,TGTGCCACCAGTACCTCCTCTAGGACTCATGAGCAGCTCTTC,CATSTSSRTHEQLF
TRBV7-9,-,TRBJ2-7,-,TGTGCCAGCAGTCCACCCGGGGGCCTAATAGGAGGCGAGCAGTATTTC,CASSPPGGLIGGEQYF
TRBV10-3,-,TRBJ2-5,-,TGTGCCATCCGAGGGACTCAAGAAAAGACCCAGCACTTC,CAIRGTQEKTQHF
TRBV28,-,TRBJ2-3,-,TGTGCCAGCTACTCACGTTACCCAGATATACAGTATTTT,CASYSRYPDIQYF
TRBV5-1,-,TRBJ2-3,-,TGCACCAGCAGCTTGGTCCGGGACTCCCTCACAGATACGCAGTATTTT,CTSSLVRDSLTDTQYF
TRBV6-2/TRBV6-3,-,TRBJ2-7,medium-sized,TGTGCCAGCAGTCAAAAGACGGAGCCCTACGAGCAGTACTTC,CASSQKTEPYEQYF
TRBV11-3,-,TRBJ1-5,-,TGTGCCAGCAGATTAGATCTGGGGGTGGCCCAGCCCCAGAATTTT,CASRLDLGVAQPQNF
TRBV6-1,-,TRBJ2-6,-,TGTGCCAACAGTGAACATGGAAGGGTCAACGTCCTGACTTTC,CANSEHGRVNVLTF
TRBV6-2/TRBV6-3,TRBD1,TRBJ2-7,-,TGTACTAGCGGAGGGACAGGGGCCTACGAGCAGTACTTC,CTSGGTGAYEQYF
TRBV11-3,-,TRBJ1-1,-,TGTGCCAGCAGTTTCACACCCATGAACACTGAAGCTTTCTTT,CASSFTPMNTEAFF
TRBV29-1,-,TRBJ2-7,-,TGCGGCGTTGCGGGCGCCTGCGAGCAGTGCTTC,CGVAGACEQCF
TRBV7-9,TRBD2,TRBJ2-7,many,TGTGCCAGCAGCTTAGCGGCGGGGGTCCGGGAGCAGTACTTC,CASSLAAGVREQYF
TRBV6-2/TRBV6-3,-,TRBJ2-7,-,TGTGCCAGCAGTTACAAGGTAGCCTACGTGCAGTACTTC,CASSYKVAYVQYF
TRBV29-1,TRBD1,TRBJ2-7,once,TGCAGCGTTGATATGACAGGGGCAATTGGGCAGTACTTC,CSVDMTGAIGQYF
TRBV29-1,TRBD2,TRBJ2-1,-,TGCAGCGCTGGACTAGCGGGAGGGCTCTTCAATGAGCAGTTCTTC,CSAGLAGGLFNEQFF
TRBV20-1,TRBD1,TRBJ2-1,-,TGCAGTGCTAGAGACACTACAGGGGCACTTTACAATGAGCAGTTCTTC,CSARDTTGALYNEQFF
TRBV11-2,TRBD2,TRBJ2-7,-,TGCGCCAGGAGCTTGAGGGAGGGGAGGACTAGCAGGCTCAGCTCCTACGAGCAGTACTTC,CARSLREGRTSRLSSYEQYF
TRBV6-1,-,TRBJ2-7,-,TGTGCCAACAGGCGAGACCCGGACATTTTCTACGAGCAGTACTTC,CANRRDPDIFYEQYF
TRBV6-5,-,TRBJ2-7,few,TGTTCCAGCAACCGACAGGGAGGCCACGAGCAGTACTTC,CSSNRQGGHEQYF
TRBV27,-,TRBJ1-5,-,TGTGCCAGCAGCAAGATCAATCAGCCCCAGCATTTT,CASSKINQPQHF
TRBV11-2,-,TRBJ2-1,once,TGTGCCAGCAGCTTAGTCATAGACTCATACAGTGAGCAGTTCTTC,CASSLVIDSYSEQFF
TRBV5-4,-,TRBJ2-7,many,TGTGCCAGCAGCACCCCGAGTGGCGGGACCCACGAGCAGTACTTC,CASSTPSGGTHEQYF
TRBV29-1,-,TRBJ2-3,-,TGTAGCTCCGGCGCTAGCACAGATACGCACTATTTT,CSSGASTDTHYF
TRBV18,TRBD2,TRBJ2-3,many,TGTGCCACCACAACTAGCGACAGTACAGATACGCAGTATTTT,CATTTSDSTDTQYF
TRBV6-2/TRBV6-3,TRBD2,TRBJ2-3,-,TGTACCAGTTCCGCTGGGACTAGAACCACGCAGTATTTT,CTSSAGTRTTQYF
TRBV6-5,TRBD2,TRBJ2-7,-,TGTGTCAGCAGTCATCGGGCGGGAGCTTCCTACGAGCAGTACTTC,CVSSHRAGASYEQYF
TRBV6-2/TRBV6-3,-,TRBJ2-2,-,TGTGCCAGCAGTCCCAGGGGGGCTAACACCGGGGAGCTGTTTTTT,CASSPRGANTGELFF
TRBV4-2,-,TRBJ1-5,-,TGTGCCGGCAGCCAAGAGTGGGGCCCAGGGCCCCAGCATTTT,CAGSQEWGPGPQHF
TRBV6-5,TRBD2,TRBJ2-1,-,TGTGCCAGCAGTTACTCTGGACTAGCGGGCCAAAATACGTACAATGAGCAGTTCTTC,CASSYSGLAGQNTYNEQFF
TRBV11-1,-,TRBJ2-7,-,TGTGCAAGCAGAGGGAAGCGATCCTACGAGCAGTGCTTC,CASRGKRSYEQCF
TRBV28,-,TRBJ2-6,-,TGTACCAGCAGTTTATCCGGGTCCGGGGCCAACGTCCTGACTTTC,CTSSLSGSGANVLTF
TRBV4-1,TRBD1,TRBJ2-7,many,TGCGCCAGCAGCCGAGGGGGACGACAGGGGCTCTCCTACGAGCAGTACTTC,CASSRGGRQGLSYEQYF
TRBV11-3,-,TRBJ2-1,-,TGTGCCAGCAGCTTAGGTGAGAATAATGAGCAGTCCTTC,CASSLGENNEQSF
TRBV12-3/TRBV12-4,-,TRBJ1-4,medium-sized,TGTGCCAGCAGTTTATCAGGGGTTAGTGAAAAACTGTTTTTT,CASSLSGVSEKLFF